This T cell receptor beta chain was obtained from a study of shared clonotypes between healthy human individuals. V lost 1 base to trimming and J lost 7 bases, with 13 bases between them. This CDR3 is 14 amino acids long. In germline, CDR1 is SGHNT, CDR2 YENEEA. Libraries were prepared by immunoSEQ multiplex PCR; TCRdb keeps only in-frame clonotypes and omits some of them. The data contain over a million clones, about 80% of them singletons. V usage is TRBV11-3 and J usage is TRBJ1-1; D gene unclear. The source material was memory CD4+ T cells from PBMCs. Subset meaning: CD45RA-negative fraction. This clonotype originated in a man between 18 and 29 years old in good health. Some clones in this sample may be carry-over from other donors' samples. CDR3 sequence: CASSLGGSPVEAFF. The CDR3 DNA sequence: TGTGCCAGCAGCTTAGGGGGTAGCCCCGTTGAAGCTTTCTTT.